The 16 T cell receptor beta chains below come from one sample, sequenced in a study of human T cells and chemical hapten exposure. The time point: patch test 2, 6 weeks after DPC sensitization. Treatment denoted: therapeutic diphenylcyclopropenone sensitization with weekly scalp DPC. TCRdb reanalysed the RACE reads using MiXCR and keeps one entry per CDR3 protein. The sample shows roughly 100,000 distinct CDR3 sequences, over 7.5% of them seen only once. The sample here was whole blood, taken in connection with sensitization to the hapten diphenylcyclopropenone (DPC). These receptors originate from a woman aged 40 to 50 with alopecia areata. Some clones in this sample may be carry-over from other donors' samples.

This clonotype was found a few times. V is TRBV30 and J is TRBJ2-2, with D possibly TRBD1 on 6 matching bases. This CDR3 region has 15 residues. Per germline, CDR1 GTSNPN and CDR2 SVGIG (reference sequence). The germline V and J ends were trimmed by 0 bases and 8 bases, with 16 bases remaining between them. This CDR3 is CAWSVSAGAGGELFF. The CDR3 nucleotides read TGTGCCTGGAGTGTATCGGCAGGGGCTGGAGGGGAGCTGTTTTTT.

This clonotype was seen more than once but under ten times. The chain is built from TRBV5-1 and TRBJ2-1; 12 bases line up with TRBD2. After removal of 4 bases from V and 7 bases from J, the junction contained 12 bases not matched to a gene. CDR1 SGHRS and CDR2 YFSETQ come from the germline V gene. The CDR3 contains 17 residues. This chain's CDR3 is CASSLTSGRPGRNEQFF. CDR3 nucleotide sequence: TGCGCCAGCAGCCTAACTAGCGGGAGGCCCGGGCGGAATGAGCAGTTCTTC.

This clonotype was seen more than once but under ten times. The chain uses TRBV11-2 and TRBJ2-7, with 9 bases that match TRBD1. Germline V gene data show CDR1 as SGHAT and CDR2 as FQNNGV. CDR3 size: 15 residues. V gave up 3 bases and J gave up 3 bases; unmatched junction bases: 6. For the CDR3, the DNA is TGTGCCAGCAGCTTCGACCCGGGACAGGGCTACGAGCAGTACTTC. Protein product: CASSFDPGQGYEQYF.

This clonotype was counted at least ten times. The rearrangement uses TRBV24-1 and TRBJ2-7, with D possibly matching TRBD1 (7 bases). The V end was cut by 5 bases, the J end by 4 bases, with 17 bases between. Germline V gives CDR1 KGHDR, CDR2 SFDVKD. This CDR3 spans 15 amino acids. In DNA form, the CDR3 reads TGTGCCACCAGTGCCCTCGGGGCAGGGGGGTACGAGCAGTACTTC. Residues: CATSALGAGGYEQYF.

This clonotype was seen only a few times. The chain has TRBV12-3 or TRBV12-4 and TRBJ2-1; the match to TRBD2 covers 14 bases. The CDR3 totals 16 residues. The trim removed 6 bases at V and 6 bases at J, leaving 7 bases unmatched. The CDR3 loop reads CASRPPTSGRVNEQFF. The CDR3 nucleotides read TGTGCCAGCAGGCCCCCGACTAGCGGGAGGGTCAATGAGCAGTTCTTC.

This clonotype came up many times. The junction does not match germline at one end; this may be a read error. CDR3 region: CASSPAGLGNEQFF. CDR3 nucleotides: TGTGCTAGCAGCCCCGCAGGGTTGGGCAATGAGCAGTTCTTC. This rearrangement joins TRBV7-7 to TRBJ2-1, with a weak D call TRBD1 (5 bases). The germline V gene encodes CDR1 SSHAT and CDR2 FNYEAQ (reference sequence). The CDR3 has 14 amino acids.

This clonotype was recorded at least ten times. The chain joins TRBV6-2 or TRBV6-3 to TRBJ1-1; D gene unclear. V was cut by 5 bases and J by 0 bases, with 10 bases left in between. The germline V gene has CDR1 MNHEY and CDR2 SVGEGT. The CDR3 is 14 amino acids. CDR3 amino acids: CASSKEGMNTEAFF. The CDR3 nucleotides are TGTGCCAGCAGTAAGGAGGGTATGAACACTGAAGCTTTCTTT.

This clonotype appeared many times. The chain joins TRBV12-5 to TRBJ1-1; possible D gene TRBD1, 6 bases. CDR3 length: 14 amino acids. Germline V CDR1 and CDR2: LGHNT, FRNRAP. Trimming stripped 6 bases from V and 5 bases from J, with 16 bases between. The CDR3, as DNA: TGTGCTAGTGGACCCACAGGGTTCTGGACTGAAGCTTTCTTT. Translated: CASGPTGFWTEAFF.

This rearrangement joins TRBV15 to TRBJ2-5; the D gene is possibly TRBD1 (6 bases). There are 13 residues in the CDR3. The germline gives CDR1 LNHNV, CDR2 YYDKDF (reference sequence). Deletions cut 3 bases from V and 2 bases from J, with 7 bases between. The CDR3 loop is CATSRDRQETQYF. The CDR3 region has the DNA TGTGCCACCAGCAGGGACAGACAAGAGACCCAGTACTTC.

This rearrangement joins TRBV6-2 or TRBV6-3 to TRBJ2-7; 8 bases line up with TRBD1. CDR1 and CDR2 (germline): MNHEY, SVGEGT. This CDR3 comprises 16 residues. V was clipped by 5 bases and J by 3 bases; unmatched bases: 12. DNA of the CDR3: TGTGCCAGCAGTCACGCCAGGGGGCTCACCCTCTACGAGCAGTACTTC. Translating it yields CASSHARGLTLYEQYF.

The rearrangement uses TRBV28 and TRBJ1-1; D remains ambiguous. The CDR3 runs to 12 residues. CDR1 is MDHEN and CDR2 is SYDVKM in the germline V gene. V lost 7 bases and J 5 bases, leaving 11 bases between the germline ends. As DNA, the CDR3 is TGTGCCAGCACCATCGGGAATACTGAAGCTTTCTTT. Its translation is CASTIGNTEAFF.

This clonotype has a handful of counts. It is likely a read error, because the conserved phenylalanine at the end of the CDR3 is missing. V gene TRBV20-1 combines with J gene TRBJ2-1; TRBD1 matches 7 bases. The CDR3 spans 16 residues. Unmatched junction bases numbered 11, after V lost 1 base and J lost 5 bases. Per germline, CDR1 DFQATT and CDR2 SNEGSKA (reference sequence). CDR3 residues: CSARGGSGQWNNEQFS. In DNA, the CDR3 is TGCAGTGCTAGAGGGGGGTCGGGACAGTGGAACAATGAGCAGTTCTCC.

This clonotype was found many times. V gene TRBV20-1 combines with J gene TRBJ2-3; possibly TRBD1 for D (6 bases). Trimming removed 5 bases from V and 4 bases from J, with 13 bases in between. The germline CDR1 and CDR2 sequences are DFQATT and SNEGSKA (reference sequence). This CDR3 contains 13 residues. The CDR3 nucleotides read TGCAGTGCTTACAGGGATGGCCCAGATACGCAGTATTTT. Encoded protein: CSAYRDGPDTQYF.

In its sample, this clonotype was seen many times. V is TRBV28 and J is TRBJ2-4; D unclear. Trimming took off 2 bases at V and 6 bases at J, with 8 bases between the two ends. CDR1 MDHEN and CDR2 SYDVKM come from the germline V gene. The CDR3 sequence is 13 residues long. The chain's CDR3 is CASSLVWTNIQYF. In DNA form, the CDR3 reads TGTGCCAGCAGTTTAGTCTGGACAAACATTCAGTACTTC.

V usage is TRBV4-2 and J usage is TRBJ2-7, with TRBD2 matching 9 bases. The CDR3 extends over 15 amino acids. Germline assignment: CDR1 LGHNA and CDR2 YNFKEQ. V shed 0 bases, J shed 3 bases, and the junction held 3 bases outside the gene matches. CDR3 DNA sequence: TGTGCCAGCAGCCAAGACCTAGCGGGGCACTACGAGCAGTACTTC. Its protein is CASSQDLAGHYEQYF.

This clonotype has ten or more counts. The CDR3 region is CASSRDRHDEQFF. As DNA, the CDR3 is TGTGCCAGCAGCCGGGACAGGCATGACGAGCAGTTCTTC. The gene calls are TRBV7-8 and TRBJ2-1, with 8 nucleotides matching TRBD1. The CDR3 covers 13 residues. Germline CDR1 reads SGHVS; CDR2 reads FQNEAQ. V lost 5 bases, J lost 10 bases, and 7 bases stayed unmatched.